This T cell receptor (beta chain) was recovered during a study of early T cells in non-severe SARS-CoV-2 infection. TCRdb ran MiXCR on the 5' RACE reads and lists one entry per CDR3 protein. The repertoire holds approximately 56,000 distinct CDR3 sequences, with 10% to 13% as singletons. This clonotype has ten or more counts. The CDR3 loop spans 14 amino acids. The ends were cut back, 2 bases at V and 0 bases at J, with 5 bases in the middle. Germline V gives CDR1 SGHDN, CDR2 FVKESK. This TCR came from an adult who was a healthcare worker with PCR-confirmed SARS-CoV-2 infection or an uninfected control (not recorded which). The rearrangement links TRBV14 to TRBJ1-3, with D unresolved. Sequenced: whole blood. The CDR3 is CASSQQASGNTIYF. Here the CDR3 DNA reads TGTGCCAGCAGCCAACAAGCCTCTGGAAACACCATATATTTT.